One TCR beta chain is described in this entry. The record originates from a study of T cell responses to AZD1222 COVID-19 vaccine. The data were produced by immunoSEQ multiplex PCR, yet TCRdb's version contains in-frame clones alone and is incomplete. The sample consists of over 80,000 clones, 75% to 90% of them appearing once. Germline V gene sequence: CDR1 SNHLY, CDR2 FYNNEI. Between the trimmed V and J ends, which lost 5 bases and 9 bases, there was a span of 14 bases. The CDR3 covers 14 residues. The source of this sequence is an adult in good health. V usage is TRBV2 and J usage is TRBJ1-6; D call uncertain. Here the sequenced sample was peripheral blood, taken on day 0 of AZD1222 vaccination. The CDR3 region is CASSTLGSASPLHF. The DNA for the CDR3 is TGTGCCAGCAGTACCCTGGGAAGCGCTTCACCCCTCCACTTT.